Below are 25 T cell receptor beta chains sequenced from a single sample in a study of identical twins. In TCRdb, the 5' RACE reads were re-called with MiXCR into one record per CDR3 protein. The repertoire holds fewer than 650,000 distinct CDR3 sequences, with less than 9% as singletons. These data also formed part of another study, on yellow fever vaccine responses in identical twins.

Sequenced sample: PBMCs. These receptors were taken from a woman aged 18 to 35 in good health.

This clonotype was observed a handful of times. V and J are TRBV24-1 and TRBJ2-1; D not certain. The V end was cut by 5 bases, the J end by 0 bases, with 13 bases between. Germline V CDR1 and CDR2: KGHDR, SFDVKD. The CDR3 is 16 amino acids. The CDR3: CATSAVSPSSYNEQFF. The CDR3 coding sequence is TGTGCCACCAGTGCCGTATCACCGAGCTCCTACAATGAGCAGTTCTTC.

This CDR3 is CATSDGRRTYEQYF. In DNA, the CDR3 is TGTGCCACCAGTGATGGTAGGAGGACCTACGAGCAGTACTTC. The rearrangement uses TRBV24-1 and TRBJ2-7, with D maybe TRBD2 (5 bases). Trimming left V 3 bases short and J 2 bases short, with 10 bases between. Per the germline V gene, CDR1 is KGHDR and CDR2 is SFDVKD. The CDR3 length is 14 residues.

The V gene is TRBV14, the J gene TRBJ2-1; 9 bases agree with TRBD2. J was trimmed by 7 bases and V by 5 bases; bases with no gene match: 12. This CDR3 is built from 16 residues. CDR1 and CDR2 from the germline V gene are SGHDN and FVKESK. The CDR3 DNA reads TGTGCCAGCAGCACTCATGAGCGGGGGGTCTATAATGAGCAGTTCTTC. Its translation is CASSTHERGVYNEQFF.

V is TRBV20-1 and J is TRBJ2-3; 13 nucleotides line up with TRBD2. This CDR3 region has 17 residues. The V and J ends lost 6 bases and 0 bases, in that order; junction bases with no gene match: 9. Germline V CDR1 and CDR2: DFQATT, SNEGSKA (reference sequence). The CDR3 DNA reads TGCAGTGCATTGGGGGGGACTAGCGGGATGAGCACAGATACGCAGTATTTT. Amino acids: CSALGGTSGMSTDTQYF.

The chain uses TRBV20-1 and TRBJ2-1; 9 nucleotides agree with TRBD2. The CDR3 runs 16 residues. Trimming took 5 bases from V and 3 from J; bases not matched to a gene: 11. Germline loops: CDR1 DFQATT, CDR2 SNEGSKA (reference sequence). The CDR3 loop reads CSARTLKRGDYNEQFF. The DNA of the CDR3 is TGCAGTGCTCGAACACTCAAGCGGGGGGACTACAATGAGCAGTTCTTC.

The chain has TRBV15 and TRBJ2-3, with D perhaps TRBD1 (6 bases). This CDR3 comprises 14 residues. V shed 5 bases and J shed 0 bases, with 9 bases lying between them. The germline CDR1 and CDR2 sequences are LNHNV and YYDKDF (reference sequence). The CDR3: CATSPGQSTDTQYF. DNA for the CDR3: TGTGCCACCAGCCCGGGACAAAGCACAGATACGCAGTATTTT.

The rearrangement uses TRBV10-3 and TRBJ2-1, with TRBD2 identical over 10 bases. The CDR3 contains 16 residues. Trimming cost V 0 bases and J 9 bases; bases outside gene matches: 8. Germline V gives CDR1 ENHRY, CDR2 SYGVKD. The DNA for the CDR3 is TGTGCCATCAGTGAGTCGAAACTAGCGGGACGCACTGAGCAGTTCTTC. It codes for CAISESKLAGRTEQFF.

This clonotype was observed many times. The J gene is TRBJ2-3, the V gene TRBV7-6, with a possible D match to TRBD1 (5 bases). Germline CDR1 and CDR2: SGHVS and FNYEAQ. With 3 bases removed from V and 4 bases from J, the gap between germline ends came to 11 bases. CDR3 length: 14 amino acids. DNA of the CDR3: TGTGCCAGCAGCTTGGACCTCAGGGCAGATACGCAGTATTTT. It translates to CASSLDLRADTQYF.

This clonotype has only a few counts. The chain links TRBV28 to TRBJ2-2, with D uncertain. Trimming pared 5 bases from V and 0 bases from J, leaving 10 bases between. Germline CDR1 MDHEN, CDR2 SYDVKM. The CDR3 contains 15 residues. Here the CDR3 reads CASSAPASNTGELFF. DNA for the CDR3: TGTGCCAGCAGTGCCCCGGCTTCGAACACCGGGGAGCTGTTTTTT.

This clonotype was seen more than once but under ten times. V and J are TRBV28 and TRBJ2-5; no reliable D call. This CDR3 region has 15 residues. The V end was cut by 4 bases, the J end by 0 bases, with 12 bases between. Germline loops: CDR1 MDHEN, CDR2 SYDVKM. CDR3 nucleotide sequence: TGTGCCAGCAGTTGGTTTGGTCAGGACCAAGAGACCCAGTACTTC. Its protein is CASSWFGQDQETQYF.

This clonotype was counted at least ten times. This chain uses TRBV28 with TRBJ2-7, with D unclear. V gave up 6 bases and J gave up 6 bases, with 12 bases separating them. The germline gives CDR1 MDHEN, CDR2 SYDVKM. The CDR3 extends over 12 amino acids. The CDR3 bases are TGTGCCAGCAGGGAATCTAGTCGCGAGCAGTACTTC. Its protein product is CASRESSREQYF.

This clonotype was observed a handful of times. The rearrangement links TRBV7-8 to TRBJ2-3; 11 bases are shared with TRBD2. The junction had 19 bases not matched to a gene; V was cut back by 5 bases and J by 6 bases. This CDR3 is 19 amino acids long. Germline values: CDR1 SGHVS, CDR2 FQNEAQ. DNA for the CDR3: TGTGCCAGCAGCGTGATTTCGTACCTTAGCGGGAGGGCCATTGATACGCAGTATTTT. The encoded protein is CASSVISYLSGRAIDTQYF.

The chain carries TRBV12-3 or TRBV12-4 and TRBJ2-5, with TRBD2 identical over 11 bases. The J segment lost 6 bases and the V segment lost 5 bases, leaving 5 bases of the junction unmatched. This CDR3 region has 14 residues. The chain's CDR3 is CASSPTSGAQTQYF. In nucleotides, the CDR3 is TGTGCCAGCAGTCCGACTAGCGGGGCACAGACCCAGTACTTC.

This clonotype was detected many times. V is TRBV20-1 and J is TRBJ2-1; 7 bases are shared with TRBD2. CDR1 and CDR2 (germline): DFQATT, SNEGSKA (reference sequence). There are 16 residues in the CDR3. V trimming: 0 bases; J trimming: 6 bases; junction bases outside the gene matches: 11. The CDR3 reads CSARDFFSGLLNEQFF. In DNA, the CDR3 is TGCAGTGCTAGAGATTTTTTTTCGGGACTACTCAATGAGCAGTTCTTC.

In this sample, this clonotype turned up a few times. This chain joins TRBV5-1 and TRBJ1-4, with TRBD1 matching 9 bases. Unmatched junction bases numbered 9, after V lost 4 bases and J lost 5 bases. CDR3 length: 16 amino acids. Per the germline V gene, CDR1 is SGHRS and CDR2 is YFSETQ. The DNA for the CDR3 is TGCGCCAGCAGCCGCCCGTCCGGGACAGGGAATGAAAAACTGTTTTTT. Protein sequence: CASSRPSGTGNEKLFF.

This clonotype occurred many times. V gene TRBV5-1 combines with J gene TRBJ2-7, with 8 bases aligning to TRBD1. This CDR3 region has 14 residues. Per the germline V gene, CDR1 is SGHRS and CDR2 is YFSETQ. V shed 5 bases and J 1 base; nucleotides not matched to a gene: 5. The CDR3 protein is CASSQGALSYEQYF. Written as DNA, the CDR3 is TGCGCCAGCAGTCAGGGGGCCTTATCCTACGAGCAGTACTTC. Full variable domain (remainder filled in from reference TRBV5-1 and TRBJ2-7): KAGVTQTPRYLIKTRGQQVTLSCSPISGHRSVSWYQQTPGQGLQFLFEYFSETQRNKGNFPGRFSGRQFSNSRSEMNVSTLELGDSALYLCASSQGALSYEQYFGPGTRLTVT.

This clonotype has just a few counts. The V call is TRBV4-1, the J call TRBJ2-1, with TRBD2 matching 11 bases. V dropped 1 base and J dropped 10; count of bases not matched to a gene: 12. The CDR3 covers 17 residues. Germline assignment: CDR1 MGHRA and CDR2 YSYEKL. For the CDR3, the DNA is TGCGCCAGCAGCCAAGGTCCCTTTAGCGGGGGGGCCCCCGAGCAGTTCTTC. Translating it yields CASSQGPFSGGAPEQFF.

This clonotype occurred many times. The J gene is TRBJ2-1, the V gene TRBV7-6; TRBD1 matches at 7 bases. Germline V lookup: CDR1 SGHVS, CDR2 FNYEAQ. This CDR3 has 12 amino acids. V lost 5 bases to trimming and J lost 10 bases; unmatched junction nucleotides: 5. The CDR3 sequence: CASSPDRLEQFF. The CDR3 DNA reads TGTGCCAGCAGCCCGGACAGGTTAGAGCAGTTCTTC.

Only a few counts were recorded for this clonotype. This CDR3 reads CASRYPRGDTAGTYEQYV. CDR3 in DNA: TGTGCCAGCAGGTACCCCCGGGGGGACACCGCAGGAACCTACGAGCAGTACGTC. The chain carries TRBV6-5 and TRBJ2-7; tentative D call: TRBD2 (7 bases). V shed 6 bases and J shed 2 bases, with 26 bases lying between them. This CDR3 is 18 amino acids long. Germline-derived CDR1 and CDR2 are MNHEY and SVGAGI.

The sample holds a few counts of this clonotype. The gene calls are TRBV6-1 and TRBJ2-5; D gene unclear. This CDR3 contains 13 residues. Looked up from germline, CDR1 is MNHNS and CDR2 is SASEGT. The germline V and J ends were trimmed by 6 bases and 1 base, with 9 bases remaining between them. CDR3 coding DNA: TGTGCCAGCAGGACCGGGCCCCAAGAGACCCAGTACTTC. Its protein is CASRTGPQETQYF.

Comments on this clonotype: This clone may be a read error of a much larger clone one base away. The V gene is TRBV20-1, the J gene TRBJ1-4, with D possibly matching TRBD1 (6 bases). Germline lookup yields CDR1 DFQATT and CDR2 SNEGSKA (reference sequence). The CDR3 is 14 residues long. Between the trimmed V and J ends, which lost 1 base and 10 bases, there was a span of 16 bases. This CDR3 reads CSARGDIREGKLFF. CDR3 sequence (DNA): TGCAGTGCTAGAGGGGACATAAGAGAGGGAAAACTGTTTTTT.

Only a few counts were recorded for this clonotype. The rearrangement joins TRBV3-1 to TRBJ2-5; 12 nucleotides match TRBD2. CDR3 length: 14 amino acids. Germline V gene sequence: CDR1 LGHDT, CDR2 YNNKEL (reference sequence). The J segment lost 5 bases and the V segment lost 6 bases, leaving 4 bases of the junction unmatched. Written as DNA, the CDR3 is TGTGCCAGCAGTCAACTAGCGGGGGGTGAGACCCAGTACTTC. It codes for CASSQLAGGETQYF.

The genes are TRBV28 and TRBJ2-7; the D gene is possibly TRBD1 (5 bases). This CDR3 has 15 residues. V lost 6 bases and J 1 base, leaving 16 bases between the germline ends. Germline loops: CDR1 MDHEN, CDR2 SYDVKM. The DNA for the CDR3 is TGTGCCAGCAGCCCAGGGTTAGGGCTATCCTACGAGCAGTACGTC. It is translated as CASSPGLGLSYEQYV.

In DNA, the CDR3 is TGCGCCAGCAGCTTGAGATTAAGCACAGATACGCAGTATTTT. Its protein is CASSLRLSTDTQYF. The chain employs TRBV5-1 and TRBJ2-3; D gene ambiguous. CDR1 and CDR2 (germline): SGHRS, YFSETQ. V lost 1 base to trimming and J lost 0 bases, with 6 bases between them. CDR3 length: 14 residues. Complete variable domain (other parts from reference TRBV5-1 and TRBJ2-3): KAGVTQTPRYLIKTRGQQVTLSCSPISGHRSVSWYQQTPGQGLQFLFEYFSETQRNKGNFPGRFSGRQFSNSRSEMNVSTLELGDSALYLCASSLRLSTDTQYFGPGTRLTVL.

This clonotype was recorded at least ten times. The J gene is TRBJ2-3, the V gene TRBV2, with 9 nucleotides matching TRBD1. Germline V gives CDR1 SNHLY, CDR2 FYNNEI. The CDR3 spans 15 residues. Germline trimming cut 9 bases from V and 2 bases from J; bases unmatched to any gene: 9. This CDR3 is CARNSRDRVTDTQYF. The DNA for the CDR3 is TGTGCCAGGAATTCCAGGGACAGGGTCACAGATACGCAGTATTTT.